A single sample gave rise to the 24 T cell receptor beta chains below, sequenced in a study of T cells of healthy individuals. TCRdb independently ran MiXCR on the 5' RACE reads; one entry per CDR3 protein. The sample consists of roughly 76,000 distinct CDR3 sequences, more than 5% of them appearing once. The receptor set was obtained from a female donor in good health.

This clonotype is medium-sized within its sample. CDR3 sequence reads: CASSHQGDVAKNIQYF. The CDR3 nucleotides are TGTGCCAGCAGCCATCAGGGCGACGTGGCCAAAAACATTCAGTACTTC. V gene TRBV3-1 combines with J gene TRBJ2-4; D perhaps matches TRBD1 (5 bases). The CDR3 contains 16 residues. CDR1 and CDR2 (germline): LGHDT, YNNKEL (reference sequence). V lost 3 bases and J 1 base, leaving 13 bases between the germline ends.

The table lists this clonotype with many counts. The V and J genes are TRBV6-5 and TRBJ1-2; D gene unclear. This CDR3 spans 13 amino acids. Looked up from germline, CDR1 is MNHEY and CDR2 is SVGAGI. The V gene lost 5 bases and the J gene lost 4 bases, with 11 bases spanning the gap. CDR3 coding DNA: TGTGCCAGCAGTCGAGACATACCCTATGGCTACACCTTC. Amino acid sequence: CASSRDIPYGYTF.

Remarks on this clonotype: Being one base from a much bigger clone, this may be a read error. This chain connects TRBV10-3 to TRBJ2-2, with 9 bases fitting TRBD2. This CDR3 comprises 18 residues. Germline values: CDR1 ENHRY, CDR2 SYGVKD. V shed 10 bases and J 0 bases; nucleotides not matched to a gene: 15. The CDR3 reads CATSFSASGTTNTGELFF. Here the CDR3 DNA reads TGTGCCACCTCCTTTTCGGCTAGCGGGACCACGAACACCGGGGAGCTGTTTTTT.

This clonotype was detected a few times. The rearrangement uses TRBV7-2 and TRBJ2-7, with unresolved D. V was shortened by 4 bases and J by 4 bases, with 8 bases between the two germline ends. Germline V lookup: CDR1 SGHTA, CDR2 FQGNSA. The CDR3 is 12 amino acids. CDR3 loop: CASSYDQYEQYF. In nucleotides, the CDR3 is TGTGCCAGCAGCTACGACCAGTACGAGCAGTACTTC.

This clonotype has a count of ten or more. This chain connects TRBV7-9 to TRBJ2-2; D is possibly TRBD1 (6 bases). The CDR3 sequence is 16 residues long. The germline V and J ends were trimmed by 6 bases and 0 bases, with 14 bases remaining between them. In germline, CDR1 is SEHNR, CDR2 FQNEAQ (reference sequence). In nucleotides, the CDR3 is TGTGCCAGCAGGGACAGTGACTACTCGAACACCGGGGAGCTGTTTTTT. Translation: CASRDSDYSNTGELFF.

This clonotype was seen repeatedly, ten times or more. The chain carries TRBV2 and TRBJ2-1, with 11 bases that match TRBD2. The CDR3 spans 15 residues. With V trimmed by 6 bases and J by 9 bases, 10 bases remained unmatched. Germline lookup yields CDR1 SNHLY and CDR2 FYNNEI. The CDR3 bases are TGTGCCAGCAGCGGGACTAGCGGAGGAGTGGGTGAGCAGTTCTTC. Translation gives CASSGTSGGVGEQFF.

This clonotype came up many times. The V call is TRBV9, the J call TRBJ1-1, with a possible D match to TRBD1 (5 bases). The CDR3 has 17 residues. Germline CDR1 and CDR2: SGDLS and YYNGEE. Trimming took 2 bases from V and 5 from J, leaving 22 bases between them. The CDR3 loop is CASSVPPWGGEVTEAFF. The CDR3 coding sequence is TGTGCCAGCAGCGTCCCTCCTTGGGGGGGGGAGGTAACTGAAGCTTTCTTT.

This clonotype was seen only a few times. The chain has TRBV20-1 and TRBJ2-3; 11 nucleotides agree with TRBD2. After removal of 6 bases from V and 1 base from J, the junction contained 6 bases not matched to a gene. Germline V gene lookup returns CDR1 DFQATT and CDR2 SNEGSKA (reference sequence). The CDR3 spans 15 residues. CDR3 sequence reads: CSAAGLADRTDTQYF. Written as DNA, the CDR3 is TGCAGTGCCGCGGGACTAGCGGACCGCACAGATACGCAGTATTTT.

The rearrangement uses TRBV4-3 and TRBJ2-7; D is tentatively TRBD1 or TRBD2 (7 bases each). Germline-derived CDR1 and CDR2 are LGHNA and YSLEER. Trimming shortened V by 1 base and J by 3 bases, and 13 bases separated the two germline ends. This CDR3 contains 15 residues. CDR3 DNA: TGCGCCAGCAGCCAAGCAGGGGGGGGAGTCTACGAGCAGTACTTC. Protein product: CASSQAGGGVYEQYF.

This clonotype was seen more than once but under ten times. The chain couples TRBV7-2 to TRBJ2-5; the D gene could be TRBD1 or TRBD2 (6 bases each). Germline-derived CDR1 and CDR2 are SGHTA and FQGNSA. The CDR3 runs 14 residues. The V end lost 3 bases, the J end lost 5 bases, and 13 bases lay between the germline ends. CDR3 in amino acids: CASSFVGGEETQYF. The CDR3 nucleotides are TGTGCCAGCAGCTTCGTGGGGGGCGAGGAGACCCAGTACTTC.

CDR3 region: CASSPPRKGEAFF. CDR3 coding DNA: TGTGCCAGCTCACCACCGAGAAAGGGAGAAGCTTTCTTT. The rearrangement links TRBV18 to TRBJ1-1, with unresolved D. Germline lookup yields CDR1 KGHSH and CDR2 LQKENI. This CDR3 contains 13 residues. V was cut by 0 bases and J by 8 bases, with 10 bases left in between.

At least ten counts were recorded for this clonotype. The V and J genes are TRBV6-5 and TRBJ2-2; 11 nucleotides align to TRBD1. The CDR3 sequence is 15 residues long. Germline values: CDR1 MNHEY, CDR2 SVGAGI. V shed 6 bases and J 7 bases; nucleotides not matched to a gene: 7. CDR3 nucleotides: TGTGCCAGCAGCTCCGGGACAGGGGGGGGCGGGGAGCTGTTTTTT. This encodes CASSSGTGGGGELFF.

About this clonotype itself: Given a much more abundant clone one base away, this may be a read error. The chain joins TRBV2 to TRBJ1-1, with TRBD1 identical over 10 bases. The CDR3 runs to 14 residues. Germline V gene data show CDR1 as SNHLY and CDR2 as FYNNEI. After removal of 7 bases from V and 4 bases from J, the junction contained 6 bases not matched to a gene. The CDR3 region has the DNA TGTGCCAGCACCGTGGGACAGGGGATCACTGAAGCTTTCTTT. Amino acid sequence: CASTVGQGITEAFF.

This clonotype has ten or more counts. The rearrangement uses TRBV12-3 or TRBV12-4 and TRBJ2-3, with unresolved D. With 7 bases removed from V and 2 bases from J, the gap between germline ends came to 13 bases. The CDR3 totals 14 residues. The CDR3 protein is CASNKQENTDTQYF. CDR3 nucleotide sequence: TGTGCCAGCAATAAACAAGAAAACACAGATACGCAGTATTTT.

This clonotype was counted ten times or more. The V and J genes are TRBV11-2 and TRBJ2-3; TRBD1 matches 7 bases. The germline V gene encodes CDR1 SGHAT and CDR2 FQNNGV. The CDR3 is 15 amino acids. V lost 1 base and J lost 8; bases outside the gene matches: 9. The CDR3 sequence is CASSLADRLKGTQYF. In DNA form, the CDR3 reads TGTGCCAGCAGCTTAGCGGACAGGCTCAAGGGTACGCAGTATTTT.

This clonotype was recorded a few times. The rearrangement uses TRBV3-1 and TRBJ2-7; D possibly corresponds to TRBD2 (6 bases). The CDR3 is 12 amino acids. V was trimmed by 4 bases and J by 3 bases, leaving 7 bases between them. CDR1 is LGHDT and CDR2 is YNNKEL in the germline V gene (reference sequence). CDR3 sequence (DNA): TGTGCCAGCAGCCCCGGGAGCTACGAGCAGTACTTC. This sequence encodes CASSPGSYEQYF.

A few counts support this clonotype. V gene TRBV6-5 combines with J gene TRBJ1-2; 8 bases are a match to TRBD1. CDR3 size: 13 residues. J lost 4 bases, V lost 6 bases, and 4 bases had no gene match. Germline-derived CDR1 and CDR2 are MNHEY and SVGAGI. DNA for the CDR3: TGTGCCAGCAGACCGACAGGGGTCTATGGCTACACCTTC. It codes for CASRPTGVYGYTF.

V is TRBV29-1 and J is TRBJ1-1; D not certain. Looked up from germline, CDR1 is SQVTM and CDR2 is ANQGSEA. Between the trimmed V and J ends, which lost 2 bases and 3 bases, there was a span of 10 bases. This CDR3 is 13 amino acids long. CDR3 amino acids: CSVESSFDTEAFF. CDR3 nucleotide sequence: TGCAGCGTTGAATCGAGTTTCGACACTGAAGCTTTCTTT.

V is TRBV5-6 and J is TRBJ2-3; no definite D call. The germline V and J ends were trimmed by 4 bases and 4 bases, with 10 bases remaining between them. The CDR3 loop spans 13 amino acids. The germline CDR1 and CDR2 sequences are SGHDT and YYEEEE. CDR3 nucleotides: TGTGCCAGCAGCACGTCCGCATCAGATACGCAGTATTTT. Amino acids: CASSTSASDTQYF.

The chain uses TRBV30 and TRBJ2-2; 8 positions agree with TRBD2. V trimming: 0 bases; J trimming: 6 bases; junction bases outside the gene matches: 9. This CDR3 contains 16 residues. Per the germline V gene, CDR1 is GTSNPN and CDR2 is SVGIG (reference sequence). DNA for the CDR3: TGTGCCTGGAGTGTACCGGGACTAGTGAGGGCCGGGGAGCTGTTTTTT. Encoded protein: CAWSVPGLVRAGELFF.

The table lists this clonotype with a few counts. The J gene is TRBJ1-1, the V gene TRBV11-3; D is ambiguous. V was cut by 10 bases and J by 8 bases, with 32 bases left in between. Germline assignment: CDR1 SGHNT and CDR2 YENEEA. CDR3 length: 17 residues. CDR3 residues: CATADATPLPRCWEAFF. In DNA form, the CDR3 reads TGTGCCACCGCGGACGCCACCCCATTGCCGCGCTGCTGGGAAGCTTTCTTT.

Many counts were recorded for this clonotype. This rearrangement joins TRBV7-2 to TRBJ2-7, with 11 positions matching TRBD2. Germline values: CDR1 SGHTA, CDR2 FQGNSA. Germline trimming cut 5 bases from V and 6 bases from J; bases unmatched to any gene: 6. The CDR3 totals 14 residues. The CDR3 protein is CASSPLAGGTEQYF. The CDR3 nucleotides read TGTGCCAGCAGCCCTCTAGCGGGAGGCACCGAGCAGTACTTC.

V and J are TRBV30 and TRBJ1-5; D remains unclear. Between the trimmed V and J ends, which lost 3 bases and 7 bases, there was a span of 13 bases. CDR3 length: 13 residues. The V gene's germline CDR1 is GTSNPN and CDR2 SVGIG (reference sequence). For the CDR3, the DNA is TGTGCCTGGAGCCCCTCTCTGGGCCAGCCCCAGCATTTT. This gives the protein CAWSPSLGQPQHF.

J is TRBJ1-1 and V is TRBV6-2 or TRBV6-3; TRBD1 matches at 10 bases. From germline, CDR1 is MNHEY and CDR2 SVGEGT. The J segment lost 4 bases and the V segment lost 0 bases, leaving 2 bases of the junction unmatched. The CDR3 runs 15 residues. CDR3 in amino acids: CASSYSRDRGTEAFF. CDR3 coding DNA: TGTGCCAGCAGTTACTCGCGGGACAGGGGCACTGAAGCTTTCTTT.